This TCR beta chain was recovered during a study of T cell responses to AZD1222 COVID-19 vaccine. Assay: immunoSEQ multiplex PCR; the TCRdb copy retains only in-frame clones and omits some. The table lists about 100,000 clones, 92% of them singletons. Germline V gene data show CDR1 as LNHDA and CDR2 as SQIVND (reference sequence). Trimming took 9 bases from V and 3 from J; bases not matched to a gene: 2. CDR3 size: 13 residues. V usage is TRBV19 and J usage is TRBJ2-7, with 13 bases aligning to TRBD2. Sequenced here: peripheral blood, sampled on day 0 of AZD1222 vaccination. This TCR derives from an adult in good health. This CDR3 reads CASGLAGDYEQYF. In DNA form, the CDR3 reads TGTGCCAGCGGACTAGCGGGAGACTACGAGCAGTACTTC. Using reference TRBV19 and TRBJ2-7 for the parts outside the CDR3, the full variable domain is DGGITQSPKYLFRKEGQNVTLSCEQNLNHDAMYWYRQDPGQGLRLIYYSQIVNDFQKGDIAEGYSVSREKKESFPLTVTSAQKNPTAFYLCASGLAGDYEQYFGPGTRLTVT.